These 29 T cell receptor beta chains were all obtained from the same sample, sequenced in a study of cytomegalovirus exposure and HLA in healthy donors. The PCR made use of 60 Vbeta and 13 Jbeta primers. The method was immunoSEQ multiplex PCR; TCRdb's version includes in-frame clones alone and lacks a portion of them. The sample lists about 120,000 clones, approximately 80% occurring once. What was sequenced was PBMCs. The origin of the receptors is a woman aged 35 to 49 in good health and CMV-seronegative.

The V gene is TRBV6-5, the J gene TRBJ2-7, with 7 bases that match TRBD1. Germline V CDR1 and CDR2: MNHEY, SVGAGI. The ends lost 6 bases at V and 1 base at J; junction bases unmatched: 9. The CDR3 has 15 residues. The CDR3 region is CASSLTGVLSYEQYF. The CDR3, as DNA: TGTGCCAGCAGCCTAACAGGGGTCCTTTCCTACGAGCAGTACTTC.

J is TRBJ2-2 and V is TRBV2; TRBD1 might be the D (6 bases). This CDR3 contains 14 residues. V shed 6 bases and J shed 6 bases, with 14 bases lying between them. Per the germline V gene, CDR1 is SNHLY and CDR2 is FYNNEI. The CDR3 spells CASRPQGPAGELFF. DNA for the CDR3: TGTGCCAGCAGGCCACAGGGACCCGCCGGGGAGCTGTTTTTT.

V gene TRBV7-9 combines with J gene TRBJ2-2; no definite D call. Trimming stripped 2 bases from V and 10 bases from J, with 11 bases between. This CDR3 region has 13 residues. CDR1 SEHNR and CDR2 FQNEAQ come from the germline V gene (reference sequence). The CDR3 DNA sequence: TGTGCCAGCAGCTTATTAGCCCGCACGGAGCTGTTTTTT. This translates into CASSLLARTELFF.

In DNA, the CDR3 is TGTGCCAGTAGTAGTTTCAGGGACTTTTCTTCCAACGTCCTGACTTTC. Translation: CASSSFRDFSSNVLTF. This chain joins TRBV19 and TRBJ2-6; D perhaps matches TRBD2 (6 bases). CDR1 LNHDA and CDR2 SQIVND come from the germline V gene (reference sequence). With 4 bases removed from V and 8 bases from J, the gap between germline ends came to 18 bases. The CDR3 has 16 residues. Full variable domain (rest looked up from reference TRBV19 and TRBJ2-6): DGGITQSPKYLFRKEGQNVTLSCEQNLNHDAMYWYRQDPGQGLRLIYYSQIVNDFQKGDIAEGYSVSREKKESFPLTVTSAQKNPTAFYLCASSSFRDFSSNVLTFGAGSRLTVL.

The rearrangement links TRBV7-9 to TRBJ1-1; D gene ambiguous. The CDR3 runs 15 residues. Trimming took 5 bases from V and 0 from J, leaving 13 bases between them. Germline values: CDR1 SEHNR, CDR2 FQNEAQ (reference sequence). The CDR3 coding sequence is TGTGCCAGCAGCCCCCGGGTAGGAATGAACACTGAAGCTTTCTTT. Its protein is CASSPRVGMNTEAFF.

This sequence joins TRBV7-3 and TRBJ2-7; 13 positions agree with TRBD2. The CDR3 contains 15 residues. J lost 2 bases, V lost 5 bases, and 3 bases had no gene match. The germline CDR1 and CDR2 sequences are SGHTA and FQGTGA. The CDR3 DNA reads TGTGCCAGCAGCCCCGGGACTAGCGGGGCCTACGAGCAGTACTTC. Protein: CASSPGTSGAYEQYF.

The chain carries TRBV19 and TRBJ2-2; no firm D call. Germline loops: CDR1 LNHDA, CDR2 SQIVND (reference sequence). V was cut by 1 base and J by 2 bases, with 11 bases left in between. The CDR3 is 16 amino acids. The CDR3 DNA sequence: TGTGCCAGTAGTATAGTCGTCACAACAAACACCGGGGAGCTGTTTTTT. Residues: CASSIVVTTNTGELFF. Together with reference TRBV19 and TRBJ2-2, the CDR3 gives the full variable domain: DGGITQSPKYLFRKEGQNVTLSCEQNLNHDAMYWYRQDPGQGLRLIYYSQIVNDFQKGDIAEGYSVSREKKESFPLTVTSAQKNPTAFYLCASSIVVTTNTGELFFGEGSRLTVL.

This chain connects TRBV7-9 to TRBJ2-2; 12 positions agree with TRBD1. This CDR3 region has 16 residues. V dropped 10 bases and J dropped 2; count of bases not matched to a gene: 8. Germline lookup yields CDR1 SEHNR and CDR2 FQNEAQ (reference sequence). This CDR3 is CATPGQGARNTGELFF. CDR3 in DNA: TGTGCCACACCGGGACAGGGGGCGCGAAACACCGGGGAGCTGTTTTTT. Based on the CDR3 plus reference TRBV7-9 and TRBJ2-2, the full variable domain is DTGVSQNPRHKITKRGQNVTFRCDPISEHNRLYWYRQTLGQGPEFLTYFQNEAQLEKSRLLSDRFSAERPKGSFSTLEIQRTEQGDSAMYLCATPGQGARNTGELFFGEGSRLTVL.

The chain is built from TRBV7-7 and TRBJ2-7; 9 nucleotides align to TRBD1. Germline V gives CDR1 SSHAT, CDR2 FNYEAQ (reference sequence). The CDR3 runs 15 residues. With 5 bases clipped from V and 3 bases from J, the junction kept 8 bases outside the gene matches. CDR3: CASSPSGGQGYEQYF. CDR3 nucleotide sequence: TGTGCCAGCAGCCCAAGTGGGGGACAGGGCTACGAGCAGTACTTC.

This CDR3 is CASSYGGGGADEQFF. CDR3 sequence (DNA): TGTGCCAGCAGTTACGGGGGCGGGGGGGCCGATGAGCAGTTCTTC. The chain links TRBV6-6 to TRBJ2-1; 9 bases match TRBD2. Unmatched junction bases numbered 7, after V lost 2 bases and J lost 8 bases. This CDR3 has 15 residues. Per germline, CDR1 MNHNY and CDR2 SVGAGI (reference sequence).

The V gene is TRBV10-3, the J gene TRBJ2-5; TRBD2 aligns across 7 bases. The CDR3 is made up of 15 amino acids. From germline, CDR1 is ENHRY and CDR2 SYGVKD. Germline trimming cut 0 bases from V and 2 bases from J; bases unmatched to any gene: 3. CDR3 nucleotide sequence: TGTGCCATCAGTGAGTCAGCGGGGTATCAAGAGACCCAGTACTTC. This sequence encodes CAISESAGYQETQYF.

As for this clone: One junction end disagrees with the germline gene, perhaps due to a read error. The chain recombines TRBV28 with TRBJ1-2; D is possibly TRBD1 (5 bases). Germline loops: CDR1 MDHEN, CDR2 SYDVKM. The CDR3 spans 13 residues. DNA of the CDR3: TGTGCCAGCAGACACCAGGGAGGCTATGGCTACGCCTTC. Its protein is CASRHQGGYGYAF.

The rearrangement joins TRBV5-1 to TRBJ2-5; maybe TRBD1 (6 bases). The CDR3 covers 18 residues. Germline CDR1 reads SGHRS; CDR2 reads YFSETQ. Trimming took 0 bases from V and 5 from J, leaving 23 bases between them. The DNA of the CDR3 is TGCGCCAGCAGCTTGGCTTCCCGGGACAACAACCACTGGGAGACCCAGTACTTC. It translates to CASSLASRDNNHWETQYF.

The chain recombines TRBV29-1 with TRBJ2-5; TRBD1 matches at 7 bases. The CDR3 is 13 residues long. V was clipped by 7 bases and J by 4 bases; unmatched bases: 9. The germline gives CDR1 SQVTM, CDR2 ANQGSEA. CDR3 sequence: CSADHRQGETQYF. DNA of the CDR3: TGCAGCGCCGACCACAGACAGGGAGAGACCCAGTACTTC. The complete variable domain, with remaining parts taken from reference TRBV29-1 and TRBJ2-5, reads SAVISQKPSRDICQRGTSLTIQCQVDSQVTMMFWYRQQPGQSLTLIATANQGSEATYESGFVIDKFPISRPNLTFSTLTVSNMSPEDSSIYLCSADHRQGETQYFGPGTRLLVL.

Here the CDR3 DNA reads TGTGCCAGCTCAGTGGGACTAGCGGCGGACGAGCAGTACTTC. Amino acids: CASSVGLAADEQYF. The V gene is TRBV18, the J gene TRBJ2-7; 11 positions agree with TRBD2. V was clipped by 5 bases and J by 5 bases; unmatched bases: 5. This CDR3 has 14 amino acids. Per the germline V gene, CDR1 is KGHSH and CDR2 is LQKENI.

The genes are TRBV6-1 and TRBJ1-4; 8 bases agree with TRBD1. With 6 bases clipped from V and 8 bases from J, the junction kept 11 bases outside the gene matches. This CDR3 region has 15 residues. CDR1 and CDR2 (germline): MNHNS, SASEGT. The CDR3 sequence: CASRLLTGAHEKLFF. The CDR3 nucleotides read TGTGCCAGCAGGCTCTTGACAGGGGCACACGAAAAACTGTTTTTT.

The chain joins TRBV7-9 to TRBJ1-1; D perhaps matches TRBD1 (5 bases). Trimming took off 3 bases at V and 4 bases at J, with 21 bases between the two ends. The CDR3 is 17 amino acids. Germline V CDR1 and CDR2: SEHNR, FQNEAQ (reference sequence). In DNA, the CDR3 is TGTGCCAGCAGCTTTTTCAAAACAGGCAGGGCGGTCACTGAAGCTTTCTTT. It specifies CASSFFKTGRAVTEAFF.

V gene TRBV5-1 combines with J gene TRBJ2-5, with 10 bases that match TRBD2. Looked up from germline, CDR1 is SGHRS and CDR2 is YFSETQ. The CDR3 has 15 residues. The V segment lost 0 bases and the J segment 2 bases; nucleotides outside the gene matches: 1. Here the CDR3 DNA reads TGCGCCAGCAGCTTGGGGACTAGCGGACAAGAGACCCAGTACTTC. Translation: CASSLGTSGQETQYF.

The rearrangement uses TRBV11-1 and TRBJ2-1, with 7 bases aligning to TRBD2. This CDR3 is 16 amino acids long. Germline V CDR1 and CDR2: SGHAT, FQDESV (reference sequence). V lost 1 base, J lost 4 bases, and 7 bases stayed unmatched. As DNA, the CDR3 is TGTGCCAGCAGCTTAGGGGGCGGGAGAGAGTACAATGAGCAGTTCTTC. Translating it yields CASSLGGGREYNEQFF.

This chain connects TRBV11-2 to TRBJ2-2, with 9 positions matching TRBD2. CDR3 size: 16 residues. Losses at the gene ends were 8 bases for V and 4 bases for J; bases not matched to a gene: 11. The germline gives CDR1 SGHAT, CDR2 FQNNGV. CDR3 protein: CASGMAAGGLTGELFF. The CDR3 DNA reads as TGTGCCAGCGGAATGGCGGCGGGAGGGCTCACCGGGGAGCTGTTTTTT.

The chain carries TRBV28 and TRBJ2-1, with 13 bases aligning to TRBD2. The trim removed 10 bases at V and 9 bases at J, leaving 6 bases unmatched. This CDR3 has 13 amino acids. Germline CDR1 reads MDHEN; CDR2 reads SYDVKM. CDR3 nucleotide sequence: TGTGCCATCCGGACTAGCGGGAGTATTGAGCAGTTCTTC. Translating it yields CAIRTSGSIEQFF.

The J gene is TRBJ1-4, the V gene TRBV5-1, with TRBD1 matching over 7 bases. J gave up 5 bases and V 4 bases, and 5 bases lay outside the gene matches. The CDR3 has 14 residues. The germline CDR1 and CDR2 sequences are SGHRS and YFSETQ. The CDR3 loop reads CASSEDRRNEKLFF. The DNA for the CDR3 is TGCGCCAGCAGCGAGGACAGGAGAAATGAAAAACTGTTTTTT.

This clone was recorded only once. The chain recombines TRBV19 with TRBJ2-2, with 9 bases matching TRBD1. This CDR3 has 15 residues. V dropped 3 bases and J dropped 7; count of bases not matched to a gene: 6. The germline CDR1 and CDR2 sequences are LNHDA and SQIVND (reference sequence). In nucleotides, the CDR3 is TGTGCCAGTAGTATGGGGACAGGGTTTGGCGGGGAGCTGTTTTTT. Translated, it gives CASSMGTGFGGELFF.

This clone has a handful of counts. V is TRBV2 and J is TRBJ1-2; D may be TRBD1 (6 bases). The CDR3 has 14 amino acids. The V gene lost 5 bases and the J gene lost 4 bases, with 14 bases spanning the gap. Germline-derived CDR1 and CDR2 are SNHLY and FYNNEI. The CDR3 DNA is TGTGCCAGCAGTCCCCAGACAGGTTCCTATGGCTACACCTTC. Protein sequence: CASSPQTGSYGYTF.

J is TRBJ2-3 and V is TRBV4-2; 10 nucleotides agree with TRBD2. The trim removed 4 bases at V and 2 bases at J, leaving 9 bases unmatched. The germline gives CDR1 LGHNA, CDR2 YNFKEQ. The CDR3 consists of 17 residues. CDR3 sequence (DNA): TGTGCCAGCAGCCCCCTCGCTAGCGGGGGTTTCACAGATACGCAGTATTTT. It translates to CASSPLASGGFTDTQYF.

The chain links TRBV19 to TRBJ1-1, with D possibly being TRBD1 (6 bases). The V end lost 5 bases, the J end lost 1 base, and 14 bases lay between the germline ends. The CDR3 has 15 amino acids. Germline CDR1 LNHDA, CDR2 SQIVND (reference sequence). CDR3 DNA: TGTGCCAGTAGTCTCACAGGGTCCCCGAACACTGAAGCTTTCTTT. It translates to CASSLTGSPNTEAFF.

V is TRBV5-1 and J is TRBJ1-3; 8 bases map to TRBD1. The CDR3 is made up of 14 amino acids. Germline V gives CDR1 SGHRS, CDR2 YFSETQ. The trim removed 4 bases at V and 5 bases at J, leaving 5 bases unmatched. CDR3 DNA: TGCGCCAGCAGCGAAGGGACAGGTCGAAACACCATATATTTT. Its translation: CASSEGTGRNTIYF.

The chain recombines TRBV19 with TRBJ1-1, with 9 bases identical to TRBD1. CDR3 length: 14 amino acids. Per the germline V gene, CDR1 is LNHDA and CDR2 is SQIVND (reference sequence). Trimming took 5 bases from V and 1 from J; bases not matched to a gene: 2. CDR3 in amino acids: CASSDRGANTEAFF. In nucleotides, the CDR3 is TGTGCCAGTAGTGACAGGGGGGCGAACACTGAAGCTTTCTTT.

The J gene is TRBJ2-3, the V gene TRBV4-1; 9 bases are a match to TRBD2. The CDR3 runs to 17 residues. The germline V gene encodes CDR1 MGHRA and CDR2 YSYEKL. Losses at the gene ends were 4 bases for V and 7 bases for J; bases not matched to a gene: 15. The DNA of the CDR3 is TGCGCCAGCAGCCCGCTCGGGGAGCGGGGGGCGACTAATACGCAGTATTTT. Protein: CASSPLGERGATNTQYF.